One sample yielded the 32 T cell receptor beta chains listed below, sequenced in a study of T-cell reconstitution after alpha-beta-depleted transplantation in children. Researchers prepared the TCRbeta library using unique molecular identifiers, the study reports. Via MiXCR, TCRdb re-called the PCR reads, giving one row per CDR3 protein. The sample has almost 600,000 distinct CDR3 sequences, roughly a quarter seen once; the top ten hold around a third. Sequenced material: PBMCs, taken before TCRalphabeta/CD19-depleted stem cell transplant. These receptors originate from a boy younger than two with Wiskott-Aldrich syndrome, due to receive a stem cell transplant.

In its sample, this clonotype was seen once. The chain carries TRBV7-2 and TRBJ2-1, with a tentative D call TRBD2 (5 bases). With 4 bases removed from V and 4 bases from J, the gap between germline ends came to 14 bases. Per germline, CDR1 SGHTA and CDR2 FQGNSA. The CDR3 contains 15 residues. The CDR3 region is CASSSPAEGYNEQFF. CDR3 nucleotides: TGTGCCAGCAGCTCCCCAGCGGAAGGGTACAATGAGCAGTTCTTC.

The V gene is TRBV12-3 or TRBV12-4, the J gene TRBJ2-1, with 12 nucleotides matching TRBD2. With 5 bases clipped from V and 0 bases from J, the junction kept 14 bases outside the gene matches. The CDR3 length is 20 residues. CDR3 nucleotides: TGTGCCAGCAGTCGCCTCGGACTAGCGGGGAGGACTTACTCCTACAATGAGCAGTTCTTC. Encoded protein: CASSRLGLAGRTYSYNEQFF.

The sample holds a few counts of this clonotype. CDR3 nucleotides: TGTGCCAGCAGTTCGCCGGACAGGGCCCTGTTGTACAATGAGCAGTTCTTC. Amino acid sequence: CASSSPDRALLYNEQFF. This chain links TRBV28 with TRBJ2-1; 8 nucleotides agree with TRBD1. This CDR3 is built from 17 residues. Germline lookup yields CDR1 MDHEN and CDR2 SYDVKM. Germline trimming cut 4 bases from V and 4 bases from J; bases unmatched to any gene: 12. The variable domain in full, with the rest retrieved from reference TRBV28 and TRBJ2-1, is DVKVTQSSRYLVKRTGEKVFLECVQDMDHENMFWYRQDPGLGLRLIYFSYDVKMKEKGDIPEGYSVSREKKERFSLILESASTNQTSMYLCASSSPDRALLYNEQFFGPGTRLTVL.

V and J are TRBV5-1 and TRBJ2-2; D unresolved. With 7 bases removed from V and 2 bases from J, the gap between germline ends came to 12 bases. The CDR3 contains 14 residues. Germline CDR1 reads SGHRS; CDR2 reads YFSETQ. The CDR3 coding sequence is TGCGCCAGCTCGTTCTGGGGAAACACCGGGGAGCTGTTTTTT. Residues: CASSFWGNTGELFF.

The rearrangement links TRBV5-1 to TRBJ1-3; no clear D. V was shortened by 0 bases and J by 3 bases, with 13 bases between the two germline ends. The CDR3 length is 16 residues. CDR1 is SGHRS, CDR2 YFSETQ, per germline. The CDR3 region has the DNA TGCGCCAGCAGCTTGGTTTGGGGAGAGGGTGGAAACACCATATATTTT. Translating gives CASSLVWGEGGNTIYF.

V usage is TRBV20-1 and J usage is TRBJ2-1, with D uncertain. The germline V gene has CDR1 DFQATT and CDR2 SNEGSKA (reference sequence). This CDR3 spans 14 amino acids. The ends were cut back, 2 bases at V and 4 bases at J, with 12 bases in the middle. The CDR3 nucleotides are TGCAGTGCTAGACGACGAACTAAGTACAATGAGCAGTTCTTC. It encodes CSARRRTKYNEQFF.

This CDR3 is CASTGVETSRVGETQYF. The CDR3 DNA is TGTGCCAGCACCGGTGTTGAGACTAGCCGAGTAGGAGAGACCCAGTACTTC. This sequence joins TRBV9 and TRBJ2-5, with 7 bases lining up with TRBD2. Unmatched junction bases numbered 18, after V lost 6 bases and J lost 4 bases. The CDR3 runs 17 residues. The germline CDR1 and CDR2 sequences are SGDLS and YYNGEE.

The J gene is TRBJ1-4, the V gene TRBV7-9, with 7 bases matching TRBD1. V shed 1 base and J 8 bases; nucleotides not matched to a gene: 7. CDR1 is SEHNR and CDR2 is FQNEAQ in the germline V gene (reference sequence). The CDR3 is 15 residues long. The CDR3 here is CASSLEGAKREKLFF. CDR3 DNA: TGTGCCAGCAGCTTAGAGGGGGCTAAACGAGAAAAACTGTTTTTT.

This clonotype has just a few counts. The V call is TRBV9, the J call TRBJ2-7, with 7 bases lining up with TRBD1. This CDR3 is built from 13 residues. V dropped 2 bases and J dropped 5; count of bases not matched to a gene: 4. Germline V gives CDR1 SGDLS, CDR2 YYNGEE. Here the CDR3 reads CASSVGQYNEQYF. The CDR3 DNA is TGTGCCAGCAGCGTGGGACAGTATAACGAGCAGTACTTC.

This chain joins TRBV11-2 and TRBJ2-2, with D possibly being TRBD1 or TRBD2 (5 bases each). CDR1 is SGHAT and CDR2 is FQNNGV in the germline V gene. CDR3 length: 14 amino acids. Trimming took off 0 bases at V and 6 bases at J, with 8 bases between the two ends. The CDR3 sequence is CASSLDRGAGELFF. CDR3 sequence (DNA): TGTGCCAGCAGCTTAGACCGAGGGGCCGGGGAGCTGTTTTTT.

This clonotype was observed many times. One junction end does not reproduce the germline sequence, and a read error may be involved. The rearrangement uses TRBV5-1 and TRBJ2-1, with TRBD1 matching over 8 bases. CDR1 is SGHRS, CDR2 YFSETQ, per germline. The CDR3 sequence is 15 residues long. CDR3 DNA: TGTGCCAGCAGTTTAGGACAGGGAGCCTACAATGAGCAGTTCTTC. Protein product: CASSLGQGAYNEQFF. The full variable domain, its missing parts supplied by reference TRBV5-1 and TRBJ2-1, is KAGVTQTPRYLIKTRGQQVTLSCSPISGHRSVSWYQQTPGQGLQFLFEYFSETQRNKGNFPGRFSGRQFSNSRSEMNVSTLELGDSALYLCASSLGQGAYNEQFFGPGTRLTVL.

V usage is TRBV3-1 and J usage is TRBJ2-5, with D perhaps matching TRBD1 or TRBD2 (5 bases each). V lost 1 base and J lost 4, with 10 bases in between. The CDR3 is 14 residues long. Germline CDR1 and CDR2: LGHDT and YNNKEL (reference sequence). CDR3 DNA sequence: TGTGCCAGCAGCCAAGGAGGGCAGGGAGAGACCCAGTACTTC. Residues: CASSQGGQGETQYF.

The CDR3 sequence is CATSSSGLASTYEQYF. CDR3 nucleotide sequence: TGTGCCACCAGCAGTTCCGGACTAGCGAGTACCTACGAGCAGTACTTC. The chain links TRBV15 to TRBJ2-7, with TRBD2 identical over 9 bases. This CDR3 comprises 16 residues. Germline loops: CDR1 LNHNV, CDR2 YYDKDF (reference sequence). The trim removed 3 bases at V and 2 bases at J, leaving 8 bases unmatched.

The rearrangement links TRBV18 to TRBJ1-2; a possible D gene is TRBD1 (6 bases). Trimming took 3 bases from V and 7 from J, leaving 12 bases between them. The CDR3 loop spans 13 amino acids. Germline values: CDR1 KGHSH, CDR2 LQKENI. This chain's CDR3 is CASSPEGVRGYTF. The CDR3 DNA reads TGTGCCAGCTCACCCGAGGGGGTTCGTGGCTACACCTTC.

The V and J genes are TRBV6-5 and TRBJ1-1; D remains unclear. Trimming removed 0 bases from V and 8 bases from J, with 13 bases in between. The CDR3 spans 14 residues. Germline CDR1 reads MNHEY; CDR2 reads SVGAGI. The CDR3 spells CASSYSKAVVEAFF. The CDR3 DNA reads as TGTGCCAGCAGTTACTCGAAGGCGGTAGTAGAAGCTTTCTTT.

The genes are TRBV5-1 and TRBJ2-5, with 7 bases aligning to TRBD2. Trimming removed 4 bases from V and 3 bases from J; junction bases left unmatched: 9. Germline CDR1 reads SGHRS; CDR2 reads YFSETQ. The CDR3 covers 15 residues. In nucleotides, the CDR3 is TGCGCCAGCAGCCGGATGCGGCTAGCGGAAGAGACCCAGTACTTC. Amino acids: CASSRMRLAEETQYF.

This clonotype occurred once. DNA of the CDR3: TGTGCCAGCAGCTTAGCGGGACAGCTTAGCAATCAGCCCCAGCATTTT. This codes for CASSLAGQLSNQPQHF. V gene TRBV7-8 combines with J gene TRBJ1-5, with 7 bases that match TRBD1. The junction had 2 bases not matched to a gene; V was cut back by 0 bases and J by 0 bases. The length of the CDR3 is 16 residues. Germline V gives CDR1 SGHVS, CDR2 FQNEAQ.

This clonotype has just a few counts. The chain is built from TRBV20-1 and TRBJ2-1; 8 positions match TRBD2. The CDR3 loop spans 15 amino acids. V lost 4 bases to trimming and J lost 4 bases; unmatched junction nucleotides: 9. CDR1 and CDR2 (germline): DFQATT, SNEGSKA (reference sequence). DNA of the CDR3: TGCAGTGCTACCCGGAGCGGGAGATCGTACAATGAGCAGTTCTTC. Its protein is CSATRSGRSYNEQFF.

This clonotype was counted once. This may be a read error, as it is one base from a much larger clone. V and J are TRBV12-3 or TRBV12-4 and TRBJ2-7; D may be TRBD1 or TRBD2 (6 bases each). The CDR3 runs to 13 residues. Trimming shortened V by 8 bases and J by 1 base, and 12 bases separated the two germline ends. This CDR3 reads CASCRGLSYEQYF. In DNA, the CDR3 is TGTGCCAGCTGCCGGGGGCTGTCCTACGAGCAGTACTTC.

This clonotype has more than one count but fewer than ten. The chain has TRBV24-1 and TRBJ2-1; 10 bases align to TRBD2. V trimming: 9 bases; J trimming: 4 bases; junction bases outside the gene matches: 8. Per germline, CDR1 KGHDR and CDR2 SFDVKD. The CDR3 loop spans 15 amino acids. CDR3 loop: CATGPGLARYNEQFF. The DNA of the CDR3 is TGTGCCACCGGCCCGGGACTAGCGCGATACAATGAGCAGTTCTTC.

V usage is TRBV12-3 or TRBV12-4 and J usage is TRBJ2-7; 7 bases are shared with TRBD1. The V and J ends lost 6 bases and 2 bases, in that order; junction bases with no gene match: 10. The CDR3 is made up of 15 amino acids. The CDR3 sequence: CASSLRQGRAYEQYF. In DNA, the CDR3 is TGTGCCAGCAGCCTTCGACAGGGCAGAGCCTACGAGCAGTACTTC.

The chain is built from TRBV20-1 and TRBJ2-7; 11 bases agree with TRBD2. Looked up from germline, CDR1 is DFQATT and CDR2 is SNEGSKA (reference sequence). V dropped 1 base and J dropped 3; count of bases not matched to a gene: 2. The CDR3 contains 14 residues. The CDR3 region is CSARVLAGDYEQYF. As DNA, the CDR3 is TGCAGTGCTAGAGTACTAGCGGGAGACTACGAGCAGTACTTC.

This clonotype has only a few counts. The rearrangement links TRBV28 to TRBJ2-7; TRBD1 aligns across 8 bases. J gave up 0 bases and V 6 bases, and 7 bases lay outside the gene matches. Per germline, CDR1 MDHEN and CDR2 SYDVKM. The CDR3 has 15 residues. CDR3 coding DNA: TGTGCCAGCAGGAGCCCAGGGGGCCTCTCCTACGAGCAGTACTTC. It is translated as CASRSPGGLSYEQYF.

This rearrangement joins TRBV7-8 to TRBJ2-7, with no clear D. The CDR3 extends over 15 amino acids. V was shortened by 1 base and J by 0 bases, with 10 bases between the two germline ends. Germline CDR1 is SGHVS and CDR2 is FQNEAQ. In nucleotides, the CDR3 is TGTGCCAGCAGCTTAGGACCTAGAGGCTCCTACGAGCAGTACTTC. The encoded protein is CASSLGPRGSYEQYF.

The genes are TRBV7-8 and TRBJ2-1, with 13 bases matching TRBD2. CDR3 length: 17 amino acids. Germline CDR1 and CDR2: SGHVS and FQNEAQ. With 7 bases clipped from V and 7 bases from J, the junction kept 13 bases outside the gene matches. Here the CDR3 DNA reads TGTGCCAGCACCAGGACTAGCGGGAGAGGTTTCTGGAATGAGCAGTTCTTC. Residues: CASTRTSGRGFWNEQFF.

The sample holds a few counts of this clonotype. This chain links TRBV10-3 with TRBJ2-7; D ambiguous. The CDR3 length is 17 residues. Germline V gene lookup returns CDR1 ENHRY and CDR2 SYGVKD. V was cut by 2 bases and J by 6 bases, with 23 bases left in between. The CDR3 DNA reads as TGTGCCATCAGTGAGAAGGACGCTCCTCCCCCCCTCGGCGAGCAGTACTTC. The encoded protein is CAISEKDAPPPLGEQYF.

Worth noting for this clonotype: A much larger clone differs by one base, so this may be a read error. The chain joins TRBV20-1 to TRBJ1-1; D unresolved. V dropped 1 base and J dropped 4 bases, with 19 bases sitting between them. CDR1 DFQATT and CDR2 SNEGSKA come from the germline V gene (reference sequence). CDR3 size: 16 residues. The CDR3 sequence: CSARVGVIGFGTEAFF. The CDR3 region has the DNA TGCAGTGCTAGAGTCGGTGTGATAGGTTTCGGCACTGAAGCTTTCTTT.

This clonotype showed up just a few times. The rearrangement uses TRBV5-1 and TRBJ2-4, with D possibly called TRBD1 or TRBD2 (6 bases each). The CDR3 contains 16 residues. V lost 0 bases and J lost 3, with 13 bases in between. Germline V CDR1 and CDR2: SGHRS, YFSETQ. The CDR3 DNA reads TGCGCCAGCAGCTTGGAGGGGGGCGCGGACAAAAACATTCAGTACTTC. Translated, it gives CASSLEGGADKNIQYF.

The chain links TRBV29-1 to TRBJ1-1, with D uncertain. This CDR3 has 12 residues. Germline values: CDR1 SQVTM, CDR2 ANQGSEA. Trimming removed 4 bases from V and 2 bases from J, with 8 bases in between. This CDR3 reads CSVGRANTEAFF. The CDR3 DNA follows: TGCAGCGTTGGAAGGGCTAACACTGAAGCTTTCTTT. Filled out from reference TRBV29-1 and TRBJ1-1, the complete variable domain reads SAVISQKPSRDICQRGTSLTIQCQVDSQVTMMFWYRQQPGQSLTLIATANQGSEATYESGFVIDKFPISRPNLTFSTLTVSNMSPEDSSIYLCSVGRANTEAFFGQGTRLTVV.

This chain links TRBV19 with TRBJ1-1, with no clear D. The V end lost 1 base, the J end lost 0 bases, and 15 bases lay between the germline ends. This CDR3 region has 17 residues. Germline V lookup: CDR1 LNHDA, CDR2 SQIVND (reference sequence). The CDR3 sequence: CASSIVGTGRLNTEAFF. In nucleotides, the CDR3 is TGTGCCAGTAGTATAGTGGGTACCGGAAGATTGAACACTGAAGCTTTCTTT.

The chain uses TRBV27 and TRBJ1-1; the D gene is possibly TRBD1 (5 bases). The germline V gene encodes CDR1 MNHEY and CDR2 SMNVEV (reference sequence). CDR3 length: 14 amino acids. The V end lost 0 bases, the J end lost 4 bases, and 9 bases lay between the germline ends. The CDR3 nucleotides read TGTGCCAGCAGTTTATCGGTGGGGGTCACTGAAGCTTTCTTT. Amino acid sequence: CASSLSVGVTEAFF.

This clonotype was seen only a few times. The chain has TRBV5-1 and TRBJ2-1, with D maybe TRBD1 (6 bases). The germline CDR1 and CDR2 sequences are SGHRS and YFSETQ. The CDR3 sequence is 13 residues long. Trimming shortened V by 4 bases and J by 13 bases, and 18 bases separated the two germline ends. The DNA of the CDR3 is TGCGCCAGCAGCCTGGAAACAGGGATTTATCAGTTCTTC. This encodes CASSLETGIYQFF.